This T cell receptor beta chain comes out of a study of human T cells and chemical hapten exposure. Study results and caveats: The donors suffered from alopecia, so their immune response may not match that of healthy people. PT1 expanded TCR numbers rose with patch test score.

MiXCR, applied by TCRdb to the RACE reads, yields one record per CDR3 protein. The sample includes about 100,000 distinct CDR3 sequences, around 10% of them seen just once. Comments on this clonotype: Its antigen is undetermined.

Noted time point: patch test 1, 2 weeks after DPC sensitization. As to treatment: therapeutic diphenylcyclopropenone sensitization with weekly scalp DPC. The authors' total RNA extraction used unfractionated whole blood. CDR1 is MNHEY, CDR2 SVGAGI, per germline. V lost 8 bases, J lost 6 bases, and 10 bases lay in between. The CDR3 contains 12 residues. The sequence derives from a woman aged 40 to 49 with alopecia areata. Some clones in this sample may be carry-over from other donors' samples. The chain combines TRBV6-5 with TRBJ2-2; unclear D gene. The specimen comprised whole blood, sampled in connection with sensitization to the hapten diphenylcyclopropenone (DPC). CDR3 residues: CASFGGAGELFF. The CDR3 DNA sequence: TGTGCCAGCTTCGGTGGGGCCGGGGAGCTGTTTTTT.